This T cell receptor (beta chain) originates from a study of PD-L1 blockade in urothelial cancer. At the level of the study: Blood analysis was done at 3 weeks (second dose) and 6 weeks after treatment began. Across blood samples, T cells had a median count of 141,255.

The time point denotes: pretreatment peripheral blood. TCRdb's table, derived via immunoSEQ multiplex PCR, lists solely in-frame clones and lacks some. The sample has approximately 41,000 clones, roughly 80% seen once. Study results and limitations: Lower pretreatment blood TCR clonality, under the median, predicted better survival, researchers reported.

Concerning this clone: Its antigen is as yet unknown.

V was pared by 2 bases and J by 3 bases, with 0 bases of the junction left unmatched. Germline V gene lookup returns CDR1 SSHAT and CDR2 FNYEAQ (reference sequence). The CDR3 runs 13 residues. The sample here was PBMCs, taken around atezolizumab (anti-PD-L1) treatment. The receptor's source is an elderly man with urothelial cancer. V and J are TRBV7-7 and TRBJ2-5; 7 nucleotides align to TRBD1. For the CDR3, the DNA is TGTGCCAGCAGCTTAACAGGGGAAGAGACCCAGTACTTC. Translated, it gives CASSLTGEETQYF.